This T cell receptor beta chain appears in the sequencing data of a study of T cell changes during pregnancy in multiple sclerosis. Regarding this clone: The same CDR3 can be traced to other DNA sequences in this sample.

Germline CDR1 is SEHNR and CDR2 is FQNEAQ (reference sequence). The CDR3 is 14 residues long. V was pared by 5 bases and J by 5 bases, with 2 bases of the junction left unmatched. Data came from immunoSEQ multiplex PCR; TCRdb stores just in-frame clones and leaves some out. Counted here are more than 65,000 clones, about 89% occurring once; the ten biggest clones make up about 0.45%. This receptor was identified in a female donor with multiple sclerosis, enrolled in a pregnancy study. Specimen: CD4+ T cells from peripheral blood mononuclear cells, collected before pregnancy. V usage is TRBV7-9 and J usage is TRBJ1-6, with 8 bases that match TRBD1. The chain's CDR3 is CASSLGQDNSPLHF. The CDR3 DNA reads TGTGCCAGCAGCCTGGGACAGGATAATTCACCCCTCCACTTT.